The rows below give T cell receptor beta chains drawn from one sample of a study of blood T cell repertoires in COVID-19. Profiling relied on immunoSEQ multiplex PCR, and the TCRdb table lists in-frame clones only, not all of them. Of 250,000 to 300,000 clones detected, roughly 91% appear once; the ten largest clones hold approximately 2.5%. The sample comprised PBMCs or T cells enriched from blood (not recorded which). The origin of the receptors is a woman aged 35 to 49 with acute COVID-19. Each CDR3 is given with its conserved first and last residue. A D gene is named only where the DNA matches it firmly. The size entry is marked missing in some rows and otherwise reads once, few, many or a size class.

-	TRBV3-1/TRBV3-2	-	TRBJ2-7	TGTGCCAGCAGAGACAGGTCCTACGAGCAGTACTTC	CASRDRSYEQYF
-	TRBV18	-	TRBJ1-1	TGTGCCAGCTCACCCCGGGGGAACACTGAAGCTTTCTTT	CASSPRGNTEAFF
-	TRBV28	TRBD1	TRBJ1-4	TGTGCCAGCAGTTTAGCGGCCACAGGGGAATTTAATGAAAAACTGTTTTTT	CASSLAATGEFNEKLFF
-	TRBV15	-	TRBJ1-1	TGTGCCACCAGTGGGGCAGGGACTCTGAACACTGAAGCTTTCTTT	CATSGAGTLNTEAFF
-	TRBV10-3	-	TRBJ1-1	TGTGCCATCAGTGATGGCGGGGGGCGCACTGAAGCTTTCTTT	CAISDGGGRTEAFF
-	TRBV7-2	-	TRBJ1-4	TGTGCCAGCAGCTTAGGGTCGGGAACCGGAGGTGAAAAACTGTTTTTT	CASSLGSGTGGEKLFF
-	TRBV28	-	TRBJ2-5	TGTGCCGGATCCCCCGGACACCAGGAACAAGAGACCCAGTACTTC	CAGSPGHQEQETQYF
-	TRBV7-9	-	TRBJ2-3	TGTGCCAGCAGCCCCCAATCGGGTACGCAGTATTTT	CASSPQSGTQYF
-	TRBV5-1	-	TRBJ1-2	TGCGCCAGCAGCCCGGAGGGACGGAAGGAGTATGGCTACACCTTC	CASSPEGRKEYGYTF
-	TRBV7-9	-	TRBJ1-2	TGTGCCAGCAGCTTGCCTAGTGGGGGCTACACCTTC	CASSLPSGGYTF
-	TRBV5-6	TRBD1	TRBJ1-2	TGTGCCAGCACTAGGACAGGGGACGAGGGCTACACCTTC	CASTRTGDEGYTF
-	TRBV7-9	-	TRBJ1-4	TGTGCCAGCAGCTACCAACAGGGAGGGGGTGAAAAACTGTTTTTT	CASSYQQGGGEKLFF
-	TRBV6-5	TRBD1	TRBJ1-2	TGTGCCAGCAGTTACAGGGGGCGCGATGGCTACACCTTC	CASSYRGRDGYTF
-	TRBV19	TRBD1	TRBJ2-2	TGTGCCAGTAGCCCCCGGGGACAGGGTAATACCGGGGAGCTGTTTTTT	CASSPRGQGNTGELFF
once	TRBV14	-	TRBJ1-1	TGTGCCAGCAGGCGAGGCGGGGGGAGAGCTGAAGCTTTCTTT	CASRRGGGRAEAFF
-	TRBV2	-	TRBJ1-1	TGTGCCAGCAGTGAAAGGGCGGCCGATGGGGGACTCGCTGAAGCTTTCTTT	CASSERAADGGLAEAFF